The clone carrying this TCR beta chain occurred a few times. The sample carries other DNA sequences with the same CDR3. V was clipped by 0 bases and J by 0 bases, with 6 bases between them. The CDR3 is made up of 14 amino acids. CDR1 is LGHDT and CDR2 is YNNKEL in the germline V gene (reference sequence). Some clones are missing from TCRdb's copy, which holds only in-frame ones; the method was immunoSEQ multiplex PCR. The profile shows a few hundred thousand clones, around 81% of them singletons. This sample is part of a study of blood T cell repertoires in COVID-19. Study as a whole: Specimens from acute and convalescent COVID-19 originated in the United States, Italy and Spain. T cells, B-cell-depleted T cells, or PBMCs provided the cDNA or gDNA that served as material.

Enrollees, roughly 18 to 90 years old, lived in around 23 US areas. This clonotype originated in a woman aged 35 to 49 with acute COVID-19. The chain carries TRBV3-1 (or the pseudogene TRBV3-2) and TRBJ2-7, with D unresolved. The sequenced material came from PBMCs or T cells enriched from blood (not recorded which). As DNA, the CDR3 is TGTGCCAGCAGCCAAGATCCCAGCTCCTACGAGCAGTACTTC. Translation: CASSQDPSSYEQYF.